This TCR beta chain is drawn from a study of OX40 agonist ivuxolimab in advanced cancers. Study background: Dose-escalation patients had hepatocellular carcinoma, melanoma, renal cell or head and neck cancer.

This table comes from immunoSEQ multiplex PCR, and its TCRdb copy is limited to in-frame clones, with some not included. Among about 20,000 clones listed, around 77% were seen once. General study results and limits: More expanded clones were seen, on average, in CD8+ T cells than in CD4+. In the expanded peripheral T cells, antigen specificity was never determined.

In regard to this clone: Its target is not known.

Sequencing was performed on CD4+ or CD8+ T cells sorted from blood, taken in a trial of the OX40 agonist ivuxolimab. This clonotype was sampled from an adult with an advanced solid tumor such as melanoma, head and neck, liver or kidney cancer.

The CDR3 loop is CSVPRGGVEEQFF. CDR3 sequence (DNA): TGCAGCGTTCCGAGGGGGGGCGTTGAAGAGCAGTTCTTC. The chain has TRBV29-1 and TRBJ2-1; D may be TRBD2 (7 bases). Trimming took off 5 bases at V and 10 bases at J, with 18 bases between the two ends. This CDR3 contains 13 residues. Germline values: CDR1 SQVTM, CDR2 ANQGSEA.